This T cell receptor (beta chain) was profiled in a study of cytomegalovirus exposure and HLA in healthy donors. General study results and limits: Common viral pathogens were later found to be apparently linked to several of the most significant clusters. Earlier findings revealed that most TCR beta V segments proved productive either about 87% or about 30% of the time.

PCR involved 60 Vbeta and 13 Jbeta primers. This table comes from immunoSEQ multiplex PCR, and its TCRdb copy is limited to in-frame clones, with some not included. The table includes roughly 240,000 clones, more than 75% detected once. V gave up 2 bases and J gave up 9 bases; unmatched junction bases: 4. Germline assignment: CDR1 MNHEY and CDR2 SVGAGI. The CDR3 has 13 amino acids. Unrecorded immune exposures were likely, despite nominal health at sampling. Note on this clone: Its antigen remains unknown.

The material sequenced was PBMCs. The chain carries TRBV6-5 and TRBJ1-2; 9 bases fit TRBD1. The source of this sequence is a girl aged 2 to 9 in good health and CMV-seronegative. CDR3 amino acids: CASSYRGQGSYTF. The CDR3 DNA is TGTGCCAGCAGTTACCGCGGACAGGGGAGCTACACCTTC.